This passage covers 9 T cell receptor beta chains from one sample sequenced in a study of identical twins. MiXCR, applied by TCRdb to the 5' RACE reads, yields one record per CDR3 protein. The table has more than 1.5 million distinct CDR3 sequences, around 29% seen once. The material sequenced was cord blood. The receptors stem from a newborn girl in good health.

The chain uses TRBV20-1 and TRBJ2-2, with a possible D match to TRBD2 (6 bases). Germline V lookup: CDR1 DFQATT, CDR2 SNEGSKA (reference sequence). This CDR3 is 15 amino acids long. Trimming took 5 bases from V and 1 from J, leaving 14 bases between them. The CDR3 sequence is CSAGPGLLNTGELFF. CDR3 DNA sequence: TGCAGTGCTGGCCCGGGACTCTTGAACACCGGGGAGCTGTTTTTT.

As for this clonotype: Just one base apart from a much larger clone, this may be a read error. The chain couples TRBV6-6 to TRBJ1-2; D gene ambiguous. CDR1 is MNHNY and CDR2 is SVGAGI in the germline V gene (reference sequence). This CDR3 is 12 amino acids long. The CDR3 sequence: CASSYSTYGHTF. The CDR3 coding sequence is TGTGCCAGCAGTTACTCCACCTATGGCCACACCTTC.

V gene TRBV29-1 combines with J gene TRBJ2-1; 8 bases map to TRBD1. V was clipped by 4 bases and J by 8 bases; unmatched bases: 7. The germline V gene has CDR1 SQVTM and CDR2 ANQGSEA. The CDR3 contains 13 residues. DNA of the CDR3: TGCAGCGTTGGGACAGGGACCGCCGATGAGCAGTTCTTC. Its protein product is CSVGTGTADEQFF.

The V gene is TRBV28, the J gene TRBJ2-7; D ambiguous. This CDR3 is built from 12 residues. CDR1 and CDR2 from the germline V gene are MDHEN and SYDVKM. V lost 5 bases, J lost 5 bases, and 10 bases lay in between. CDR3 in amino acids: CASSGPSNEQYF. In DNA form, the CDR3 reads TGTGCCAGCAGTGGTCCGTCGAACGAGCAGTACTTC.

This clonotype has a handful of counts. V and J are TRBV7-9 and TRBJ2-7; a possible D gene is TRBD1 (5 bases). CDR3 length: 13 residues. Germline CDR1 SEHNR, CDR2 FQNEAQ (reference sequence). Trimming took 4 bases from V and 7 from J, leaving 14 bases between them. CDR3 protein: CASSSRQWDEQYF. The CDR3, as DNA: TGTGCCAGCAGCTCACGACAGTGGGATGAGCAGTACTTC.

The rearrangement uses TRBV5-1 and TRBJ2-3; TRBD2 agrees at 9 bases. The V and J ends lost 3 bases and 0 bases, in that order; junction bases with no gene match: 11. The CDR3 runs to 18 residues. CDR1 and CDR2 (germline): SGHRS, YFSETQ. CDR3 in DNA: TGCGCCAGCAGCTCGCCGGGACTAGCTCTAGAGAGCACAGATACGCAGTATTTT. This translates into CASSSPGLALESTDTQYF.

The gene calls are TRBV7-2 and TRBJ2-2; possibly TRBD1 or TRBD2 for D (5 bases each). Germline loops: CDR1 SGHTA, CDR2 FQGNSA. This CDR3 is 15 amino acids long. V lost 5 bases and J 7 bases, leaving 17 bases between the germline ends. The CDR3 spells CASSKTGTTGGELFF. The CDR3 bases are TGTGCCAGCAGCAAAACCGGGACGACCGGCGGGGAGCTGTTTTTT.

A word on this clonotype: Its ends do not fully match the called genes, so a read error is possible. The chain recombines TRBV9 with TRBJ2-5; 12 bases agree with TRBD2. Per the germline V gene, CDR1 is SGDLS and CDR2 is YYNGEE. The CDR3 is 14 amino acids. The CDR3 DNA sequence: TGTGCCCGCAGCGTGGGACTAGCGGGAGAGACCCAGTACTTC. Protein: CARSVGLAGETQYF.

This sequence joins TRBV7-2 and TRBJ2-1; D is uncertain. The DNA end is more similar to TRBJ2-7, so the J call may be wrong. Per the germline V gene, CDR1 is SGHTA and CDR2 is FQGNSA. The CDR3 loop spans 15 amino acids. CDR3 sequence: CASSASPSPYNEQYF. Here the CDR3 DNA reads TGTGCCAGCAGCGCGAGCCCTTCCCCCTACAATGAGCAGTACTTC.